These 30 T cell receptor beta chains were all obtained from the same sample, sequenced in a study of T cell responses to AZD1222 COVID-19 vaccine. The protocol was immunoSEQ multiplex PCR, while the TCRdb copy is restricted to in-frame clones and leaves out a portion. The table shows around 180,000 clones, with 90% occurring only once. This sample comprised peripheral blood, obtained on day 0 of AZD1222 vaccination. All receptors come from an adult in good health.

V is TRBV7-9 and J is TRBJ1-2; a possible D gene is TRBD1 (5 bases). V lost 5 bases and J 8 bases, leaving 24 bases between the germline ends. CDR1 and CDR2 from the germline V gene are SEHNR and FQNEAQ (reference sequence). The CDR3 length is 16 residues. CDR3 region: CASSATRDPILWGYTF. CDR3 DNA sequence: TGTGCCAGCAGCGCCACCCGGGACCCCATCTTGTGGGGCTACACCTTC.

The rearrangement uses TRBV6-2 or TRBV6-3 and TRBJ2-7, with D hard to call. This CDR3 region has 12 residues. CDR1 and CDR2 (germline): MNHEY, SVGEGT. V dropped 5 bases and J dropped 4 bases, with 9 bases sitting between them. For the CDR3, the DNA is TGTGCCAGCAGTGATCGCCCTTACGAGCAGTACTTC. It translates to CASSDRPYEQYF.

CDR3 sequence reads: CASSLDSANTEAFF. CDR3 sequence (DNA): TGCGCCAGCAGCTTGGACTCAGCCAACACTGAAGCTTTCTTT. The genes are TRBV5-1 and TRBJ1-1; D gene uncertain. Germline V lookup: CDR1 SGHRS, CDR2 YFSETQ. V lost 0 bases and J 2 bases, leaving 8 bases between the germline ends. This CDR3 spans 14 amino acids.

This rearrangement joins TRBV5-6 to TRBJ1-6; no reliable D call. CDR3 size: 15 residues. The germline V and J ends were trimmed by 0 bases and 6 bases, with 10 bases remaining between them. Germline V gene data show CDR1 as SGHDT and CDR2 as YYEEEE. The CDR3 loop reads CASSLAGGFNSPLHF. DNA of the CDR3: TGTGCCAGCAGCTTGGCCGGAGGATTTAATTCACCCCTCCACTTT.

The chain recombines TRBV7-9 with TRBJ2-2; D is possibly TRBD1 (6 bases). The CDR3 totals 15 residues. CDR1 and CDR2 from the germline V gene are SEHNR and FQNEAQ (reference sequence). V shed 5 bases and J shed 3 bases, with 13 bases lying between them. The CDR3 nucleotides are TGTGCCAGCAGCCCCTGGACAGAAGACACCGGGGAGCTGTTTTTT. Translating gives CASSPWTEDTGELFF.

The CDR3 DNA reads TGTGCCAGCAAAAGGGACGAGCGCTACGAGCAGTACTTC. It specifies CASKRDERYEQYF. The chain uses TRBV6-5 and TRBJ2-7; D may match TRBD1 or TRBD2 (5 bases each). The CDR3 runs 13 residues. V was pared by 7 bases and J by 3 bases, with 13 bases between. In germline, CDR1 is MNHEY, CDR2 SVGAGI.

The V call is TRBV19, the J call TRBJ2-7, with 8 bases fitting TRBD1. CDR1 and CDR2 from the germline V gene are LNHDA and SQIVND (reference sequence). The CDR3 spans 14 residues. The ends lost 7 bases at V and 2 bases at J; junction bases unmatched: 7. CDR3 loop: CASKITQGAYEQYF. In DNA form, the CDR3 reads TGTGCCAGTAAAATCACACAGGGGGCCTACGAGCAGTACTTC.

This clone was seen just once. The V call is TRBV3-1 (or the pseudogene TRBV3-2), the J call TRBJ2-2, with D unresolved. This CDR3 is 13 amino acids long. V was trimmed by 4 bases and J by 4 bases, leaving 7 bases between them. Germline V gives CDR1 LGHDT, CDR2 YNNKEL (reference sequence). The CDR3: CASSPGPTGELFF. As DNA, the CDR3 is TGTGCCAGCAGCCCCGGTCCCACCGGGGAGCTGTTTTTT.

The rearrangement links TRBV7-8 to TRBJ2-7; a weak D match, TRBD1 (6 bases). Germline CDR1 SGHVS, CDR2 FQNEAQ. CDR3 length: 15 amino acids. The V end lost 1 base, the J end lost 0 bases, and 10 bases lay between the germline ends. The CDR3 reads CASSLDRDTSYEQYF. DNA for the CDR3: TGTGCCAGCAGCTTAGACCGGGACACCTCCTACGAGCAGTACTTC. Using reference TRBV7-8 and TRBJ2-7 for the parts outside the CDR3, the full variable domain is GAGVSQSPRYKVAKRGQDVALRCDPISGHVSLFWYQQALGQGPEFLTYFQNEAQLDKSGLPSDRFFAERPEGSVSTLKIQRTQQEDSAVYLCASSLDRDTSYEQYFGPGTRLTVT.

CDR3 protein: CASSYGLNYEQYF. The DNA for the CDR3 is TGTGCCAGCAGTTACGGGCTTAACTACGAGCAGTACTTC. V is TRBV6-5 and J is TRBJ2-7; D not resolved. This CDR3 has 13 residues. V was shortened by 2 bases and J by 3 bases, with 8 bases between the two germline ends. Germline CDR1 reads MNHEY; CDR2 reads SVGAGI.

This rearrangement joins TRBV19 to TRBJ1-5; unclear D gene. In germline, CDR1 is LNHDA, CDR2 SQIVND (reference sequence). CDR3 length: 14 residues. V was trimmed by 6 bases and J by 1 base, leaving 10 bases between them. As DNA, the CDR3 is TGTGCCAGTAGCCCCGTTCGAAGCAATCAGCCCCAGCATTTT. Its protein is CASSPVRSNQPQHF. The full variable domain, its missing parts supplied by reference TRBV19 and TRBJ1-5, is DGGITQSPKYLFRKEGQNVTLSCEQNLNHDAMYWYRQDPGQGLRLIYYSQIVNDFQKGDIAEGYSVSREKKESFPLTVTSAQKNPTAFYLCASSPVRSNQPQHFGDGTRLSIL.

A remark on this clone: The sample carries other DNA sequences with the same CDR3. The J gene is TRBJ1-5, the V gene TRBV5-1, with D unresolved. The CDR3 runs 13 residues. Germline CDR1 and CDR2: SGHRS and YFSETQ. Trimming stripped 0 bases from V and 2 bases from J, with 3 bases between. The DNA for the CDR3 is TGCGCCAGCAGCTTGGATGGCAATCAGCCCCAGCATTTT. It encodes CASSLDGNQPQHF.

This clone showed up many times. The chain uses TRBV12-3 or TRBV12-4 and TRBJ1-1; no reliable D call. The CDR3 length is 12 residues. V lost 2 bases to trimming and J lost 3 bases, with 4 bases between them. The CDR3 coding sequence is TGTGCCAGCAGTTTATCCTACACTGAAGCTTTCTTT. Encoded protein: CASSLSYTEAFF.

The chain has TRBV6-5 and TRBJ2-2; D may match TRBD1 or TRBD2 (5 bases each). Trimming shortened V by 2 bases and J by 7 bases, and 8 bases separated the two germline ends. Germline lookup yields CDR1 MNHEY and CDR2 SVGAGI. This CDR3 is 13 amino acids long. The CDR3 reads CASSYTRGGELFF. CDR3 nucleotides: TGTGCCAGCAGTTACACTAGGGGCGGGGAGCTGTTTTTT.

This chain links TRBV3-1 (or the pseudogene TRBV3-2) with TRBJ1-2, with 8 bases lining up with TRBD1. V was clipped by 4 bases and J by 8 bases; unmatched bases: 9. The CDR3 contains 14 residues. Germline assignment: CDR1 LGHDT and CDR2 YNNKEL (reference sequence). CDR3 coding DNA: TGTGCCAGCAGCCCGCCGGGACAGGTAGTAGGCTACACCTTC. Translated, it gives CASSPPGQVVGYTF.

This rearrangement joins TRBV5-6 to TRBJ2-2; the D gene is possibly TRBD1 (5 bases). The CDR3 runs to 12 residues. The V gene lost 4 bases and the J gene lost 7 bases, with 8 bases spanning the gap. CDR1 and CDR2 from the germline V gene are SGHDT and YYEEEE. The CDR3 DNA follows: TGTGCCAGCAGCATAGGGGTCGGGGAGCTGTTTTTT. This translates into CASSIGVGELFF.

Only one count was recorded for this clone. The genes are TRBV6-5 and TRBJ1-2; tentative D call: TRBD1 (5 bases). The CDR3 has 11 residues. With 6 bases removed from V and 12 bases from J, the gap between germline ends came to 14 bases. Germline V gene data show CDR1 as MNHEY and CDR2 as SVGAGI. In nucleotides, the CDR3 is TGTGCCAGCAGCCCGGGGGGAGGCCACACCTTC. This sequence encodes CASSPGGGHTF.

V usage is TRBV3-1 (or the pseudogene TRBV3-2) and J usage is TRBJ2-2; D is unclear. V lost 1 base and J 0 bases, leaving 6 bases between the germline ends. The CDR3 length is 15 residues. Germline CDR1 LGHDT, CDR2 YNNKEL (reference sequence). Written as DNA, the CDR3 is TGTGCCAGCAGCCAAGGACTTACGAACACCGGGGAGCTGTTTTTT. This codes for CASSQGLTNTGELFF.

The gene calls are TRBV11-3 and TRBJ2-7; 10 bases match TRBD1. J was trimmed by 1 base and V by 1 base; bases with no gene match: 1. CDR1 is SGHNT and CDR2 is YENEEA in the germline V gene. The CDR3 is 15 residues long. CDR3 amino acids: CASSLAGQGSYEQYF. CDR3 nucleotide sequence: TGTGCCAGCAGCTTAGCGGGACAGGGGTCCTACGAGCAGTACTTC.

Details on this clone: The junction departs from germline at one end; a sequencing error may be responsible. The chain combines TRBV12-3 or TRBV12-4 with TRBJ2-2; D gene uncertain. This CDR3 has 13 residues. In DNA form, the CDR3 reads TGTGCCAGCAGTTTAGCGAATACCGGGGAGCTGTTTTTT. It codes for CASSLANTGELFF.

The chain is built from TRBV7-9 and TRBJ2-1, with a weak D call TRBD1 (6 bases). In germline, CDR1 is SEHNR, CDR2 FQNEAQ (reference sequence). Trimming took 3 bases from V and 4 from J, leaving 16 bases between them. The length of the CDR3 is 16 residues. This CDR3 reads CASSLDQGNVYNEQFF. In DNA form, the CDR3 reads TGTGCCAGCAGCTTGGATCAGGGGAACGTTTACAATGAGCAGTTCTTC. Looking up the rest from reference TRBV7-9 and TRBJ2-1 gives the full variable domain: DTGVSQNPRHKITKRGQNVTFRCDPISEHNRLYWYRQTLGQGPEFLTYFQNEAQLEKSRLLSDRFSAERPKGSFSTLEIQRTEQGDSAMYLCASSLDQGNVYNEQFFGPGTRLTVL.

The chain has TRBV12-3 or TRBV12-4 and TRBJ2-3, with D perhaps being TRBD1 or TRBD2 (5 bases each). This CDR3 spans 12 amino acids. Trimming cost V 8 bases and J 1 base, with 7 bases left between them. The CDR3 DNA reads as TGTGCCAGCCTGGGGGGCACAGATACGCAGTATTTT. Protein: CASLGGTDTQYF.

The chain is built from TRBV9 and TRBJ2-1; 7 nucleotides align to TRBD1. The junction had 9 bases not matched to a gene; V was cut back by 5 bases and J by 4 bases. The germline V gene encodes CDR1 SGDLS and CDR2 YYNGEE. The length of the CDR3 is 15 residues. The CDR3 loop reads CASSDTGADYNEQFF. The CDR3 DNA is TGTGCCAGCAGTGACACAGGGGCAGATTACAATGAGCAGTTCTTC. Supplemented by reference TRBV9 and TRBJ2-1, the full variable domain reads DSGVTQTPKHLITATGQRVTLRCSPRSGDLSVYWYQQSLDQGLQFLIQYYNGEERAKGNILERFSAQQFPDLHSELNLSSLELGDSALYFCASSDTGADYNEQFFGPGTRLTVL.

This clone was picked up a small number of times. This chain uses TRBV5-5 with TRBJ1-1, with TRBD1 matching 8 bases. The CDR3 sequence is 13 residues long. Germline CDR1 is SGHKS and CDR2 is YYEKEE (reference sequence). Trimming cost V 5 bases and J 7 bases; bases outside gene matches: 7. In DNA form, the CDR3 reads TGTGCCAGCAGTGGGACAGGAGGGGGTGAAGCTTTCTTT. Protein sequence: CASSGTGGGEAFF.

This clone was counted a single time. The V gene is TRBV3-1 (or the pseudogene TRBV3-2), the J gene TRBJ2-5; tentative D call: TRBD1 (5 bases). The CDR3 contains 14 residues. The ends were cut back, 4 bases at V and 4 bases at J, with 13 bases in the middle. Germline CDR1 LGHDT, CDR2 YNNKEL (reference sequence). CDR3 sequence: CASSLTGVRETQYF. CDR3 coding DNA: TGTGCCAGCAGCCTAACAGGAGTTAGAGAGACCCAGTACTTC.

The chain employs TRBV7-9 and TRBJ2-3; D perhaps matches TRBD2 (6 bases). Germline V gene lookup returns CDR1 SEHNR and CDR2 FQNEAQ (reference sequence). The CDR3 runs 17 residues. The V and J ends lost 5 bases and 0 bases respectively, with 18 bases between them. The CDR3: CASSPTRGGYSTDTQYF. Here the CDR3 DNA reads TGTGCCAGCAGCCCGACCCGTGGGGGGTACAGCACAGATACGCAGTATTTT. Based on the CDR3 plus reference TRBV7-9 and TRBJ2-3, the full variable domain is DTGVSQNPRHKITKRGQNVTFRCDPISEHNRLYWYRQTLGQGPEFLTYFQNEAQLEKSRLLSDRFSAERPKGSFSTLEIQRTEQGDSAMYLCASSPTRGGYSTDTQYFGPGTRLTVL.

The sample holds one count of this clone. At the DNA level, this CDR3 is encoded by other sequences in the same sample as well. The genes are TRBV11-2 and TRBJ1-3; no reliable D call. This CDR3 region has 12 residues. Trimming stripped 5 bases from V and 3 bases from J, with 5 bases between. The germline V gene encodes CDR1 SGHAT and CDR2 FQNNGV. This chain's CDR3 is CASSLGGNTIYF. The CDR3 bases are TGTGCCAGCAGCCTCGGTGGAAACACCATATATTTT.

The chain is built from TRBV5-5 and TRBJ2-7; D is ambiguous. V lost 0 bases and J 3 bases, leaving 7 bases between the germline ends. Per germline, CDR1 SGHKS and CDR2 YYEKEE (reference sequence). This CDR3 is 13 amino acids long. The CDR3 loop reads CASSLGNVYEQYF. The CDR3 nucleotides read TGTGCCAGCAGCTTGGGGAATGTCTACGAGCAGTACTTC.

The chain is built from TRBV7-9 and TRBJ2-4; TRBD2 matches at 11 bases. The J segment lost 0 bases and the V segment lost 5 bases, leaving 12 bases of the junction unmatched. This CDR3 region has 19 residues. The germline CDR1 and CDR2 sequences are SEHNR and FQNEAQ (reference sequence). The CDR3 DNA follows: TGTGCCAGCAGCGAGCCCGGGACTAGCGGTTGGATAGCCAAAAACATTCAGTACTTC. The encoded protein is CASSEPGTSGWIAKNIQYF.

V gene TRBV4-3 combines with J gene TRBJ2-3, with 8 bases matching TRBD2. Germline values: CDR1 LGHNA, CDR2 YSLEER. Trimming at V came to 1 base and at J to 1 base, leaving 10 bases not matched to a gene. This CDR3 is built from 18 residues. Here the CDR3 DNA reads TGCGCCAGCAGCCAAGGCCGGGGGGGCGACCGAGGCACAGATACGCAGTATTTT. This sequence encodes CASSQGRGGDRGTDTQYF.